This T cell receptor (beta chain) originates from a study of T cells in Graves' hyperthyroidism and ophthalmopathy. Across the study: Pretreatment peripheral blood was obtained at initial diagnosis.

CDR1 is SEHNR, CDR2 FQNEAQ, per germline (reference sequence). The CDR3 has 19 residues. After removal of 4 bases from V and 0 bases from J, the junction contained 15 bases not matched to a gene. Regions amplified from RNA transcripts were the TCR beta CDR3 regions. A set of HTBI primers served as the primers for a first-round RT-PCR of the TCR CDR3. TCRdb ran MiXCR on the multiplex PCR reads and lists one entry per CDR3 protein. The sample lists more than 350,000 distinct CDR3 sequences, approximately 15% occurring once. This clonotype came up many times. Sequences were obtained from blood. This TCR was recovered from a woman in her twenties or thirties with Graves' ophthalmopathy. The chain is built from TRBV7-9 and TRBJ2-5; 9 bases match TRBD2. The CDR3 DNA follows: TGTGCCAGCAGCTCCATCCACGGATCGAGCGGGGGGTACCAAGAGACCCAGTACTTC. It translates to CASSSIHGSSGGYQETQYF.